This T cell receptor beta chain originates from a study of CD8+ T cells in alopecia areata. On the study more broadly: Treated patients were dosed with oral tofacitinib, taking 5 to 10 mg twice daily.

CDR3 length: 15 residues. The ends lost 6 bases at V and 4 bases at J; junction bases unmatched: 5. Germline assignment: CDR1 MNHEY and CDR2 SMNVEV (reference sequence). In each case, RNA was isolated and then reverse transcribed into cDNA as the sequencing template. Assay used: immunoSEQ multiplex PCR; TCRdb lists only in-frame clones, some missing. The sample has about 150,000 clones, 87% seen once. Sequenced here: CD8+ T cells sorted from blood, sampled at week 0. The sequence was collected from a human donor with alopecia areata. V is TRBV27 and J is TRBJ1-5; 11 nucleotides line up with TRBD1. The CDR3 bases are TGTGCCAGCAGCCCAGGGACAGGGGGGAATCAGCCCCAGCATTTT. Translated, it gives CASSPGTGGNQPQHF.